These 32 T cell receptor beta chains originate from one sample sequenced in a study of T cells in Graves' hyperthyroidism and ophthalmopathy. There were TCR beta CDR3 regions amplified from RNA transcripts. When the TCR CDR3 underwent first-round RT-PCR, the HTBI primer set was used. TCRdb independently ran MiXCR on the multiplex PCR reads; one entry per CDR3 protein. The data hold 330,000 or so distinct CDR3 sequences, with 15% to 20% observed a single time. The sequencing input was blood. Receptor source: a woman in her 40s with Graves' ophthalmopathy.

This clonotype occurred many times. This chain uses TRBV28 with TRBJ2-7, with a possible D match to TRBD2 (5 bases). V lost 7 bases and J 2 bases, leaving 15 bases between the germline ends. CDR3 length equals 14 residues. Germline CDR1 MDHEN, CDR2 SYDVKM. This CDR3 is CASNDGELAYEQYF. As DNA, the CDR3 is TGTGCCAGCAATGACGGGGAGTTGGCCTACGAGCAGTACTTC.

This clonotype appeared many times. The rearrangement joins TRBV29-1 to TRBJ1-1, with D uncertain. Trimming left V 6 bases short and J 8 bases short, with 13 bases between. This CDR3 is built from 11 residues. Germline CDR1 reads SQVTM; CDR2 reads ANQGSEA. CDR3 amino acids: CSVDPLLEAFF. The CDR3, as DNA: TGCAGCGTCGACCCCCTTTTAGAAGCTTTCTTT. The full variable domain, with the rest looked up from reference TRBV29-1 and TRBJ1-1, is SAVISQKPSRDICQRGTSLTIQCQVDSQVTMMFWYRQQPGQSLTLIATANQGSEATYESGFVIDKFPISRPNLTFSTLTVSNMSPEDSSIYLCSVDPLLEAFFGQGTRLTVV.

The V gene is TRBV6-1, the J gene TRBJ1-3; TRBD1 matches at 7 bases. The CDR3 has 17 residues. With V trimmed by 1 base and J by 0 bases, 6 bases remained unmatched. Germline V gives CDR1 MNHNS, CDR2 SASEGT. Here the CDR3 DNA reads TGTGCCAGCAGTGAAGGGCGGTGGGACAGCTCTGGAAACACCATATATTTT. Translating gives CASSEGRWDSSGNTIYF.

This clonotype turned up a few times. The V and J genes are TRBV7-3 and TRBJ2-7; 12 bases match TRBD1. V lost 5 bases, J lost 3 bases, and 14 bases stayed unmatched. The CDR3 consists of 18 residues. The germline CDR1 and CDR2 sequences are SGHTA and FQGTGA. CDR3 sequence reads: CASSAPGQGAPSVYEQYF. The CDR3, as DNA: TGTGCCAGCAGCGCACCGGGACAGGGGGCGCCAAGTGTCTACGAGCAGTACTTC. Variable domain in full (rest from reference TRBV7-3 and TRBJ2-7): GAGVSQTPSNKVTEKGKYVELRCDPISGHTALYWYRQSLGQGPEFLIYFQGTGAADDSGLPNDRFFAVRPEGSVSTLKIQRTERGDSAVYLCASSAPGQGAPSVYEQYFGPGTRLTVT.

This clonotype was seen at least ten times. The V gene is TRBV12-3 or TRBV12-4, the J gene TRBJ1-5; D not certain. V was pared by 0 bases and J by 7 bases, with 10 bases between. The CDR3 loop spans 14 amino acids. The CDR3 nucleotides are TGTGCCAGCAGTTTAGCCCGATATTCACAGCCCCAGCATTTT. It codes for CASSLARYSQPQHF.

This clonotype showed up many times. This sequence joins TRBV19 and TRBJ2-2; D perhaps matches TRBD2 (5 bases). Germline CDR1 LNHDA, CDR2 SQIVND (reference sequence). Between the trimmed V and J ends, which lost 6 bases and 3 bases, there was a span of 17 bases. This CDR3 region has 16 residues. Here the CDR3 DNA reads TGTGCCAGTAGGTCCGCGCCCCCACTAGACACCGGGGAGCTGTTTTTT. The encoded protein is CASRSAPPLDTGELFF.

This clonotype was seen ten or more times. The CDR3 DNA reads as TGTGCCAGCAGTTACGGTTTCGGGGGGAACACTGAAGCTTTCTTT. Its translation: CASSYGFGGNTEAFF. The chain uses TRBV6-2 or TRBV6-3 and TRBJ1-1, with a possible D match to TRBD1 (5 bases). Trimming removed 2 bases at V and 1 base at J, with 11 bases between. Germline V gene lookup returns CDR1 MNHEY and CDR2 SVGEGT. The CDR3 has 15 amino acids.

This clonotype was observed at least ten times. The chain uses TRBV12-3 or TRBV12-4 and TRBJ1-5; TRBD1 matches 7 bases. The CDR3 loop spans 13 amino acids. The junction had 4 bases not matched to a gene; V was cut back by 2 bases and J by 9 bases. CDR3 amino acids: CASSLRQGGPQHF. CDR3 in DNA: TGTGCCAGCAGTTTACGACAGGGCGGGCCCCAGCATTTT.

The J gene is TRBJ1-1, the V gene TRBV11-1, with 9 nucleotides matching TRBD1. Looked up from germline, CDR1 is SGHAT and CDR2 is FQDESV (reference sequence). This CDR3 region has 16 residues. Trimming took 5 bases from V and 1 from J; bases not matched to a gene: 8. CDR3 DNA sequence: TGTGCCAGCAGCGAGACAGGGGGAGGGACGAACACTGAAGCTTTCTTT. It yields the protein CASSETGGGTNTEAFF.

This clonotype appeared a few times. The chain is built from TRBV6-1 and TRBJ2-5; D not certain. CDR1 and CDR2 (germline): MNHNS, SASEGT. This CDR3 contains 12 residues. V was trimmed by 5 bases and J by 7 bases, leaving 11 bases between them. Here the CDR3 reads CASSFPIGTQYF. The CDR3 nucleotides are TGTGCCAGCAGTTTTCCGATTGGGACCCAGTACTTC.

In regard to this clonotype: This may stem from a read error, because a much larger clone lies one nucleotide away. The chain links TRBV4-1 to TRBJ2-2, with D perhaps TRBD2 (6 bases). This CDR3 is 14 amino acids long. Germline loops: CDR1 MGHRA, CDR2 YSYEKL. Trimming removed 5 bases from V and 3 bases from J, with 10 bases in between. DNA of the CDR3: TGCGCCAGCAGCGCTAGCGCAGACACCGGGGAGCTGTTTTTT. Translation: CASSASADTGELFF.

This clonotype occurred many times. The chain carries TRBV9 and TRBJ2-2; D remains ambiguous. Germline CDR1 reads SGDLS; CDR2 reads YYNGEE. The length of the CDR3 is 15 residues. V gave up 0 bases and J gave up 2 bases, with 8 bases separating them. The CDR3 spells CASSVGVVNTGELFF. In DNA form, the CDR3 reads TGTGCCAGCAGCGTAGGGGTCGTTAACACCGGGGAGCTGTTTTTT.

This clonotype was found many times. The rearrangement joins TRBV6-1 to TRBJ1-3; D remains unclear. The CDR3 extends over 14 amino acids. Between the trimmed V and J ends, which lost 5 bases and 0 bases, there was a span of 8 bases. CDR1 is MNHNS and CDR2 is SASEGT in the germline V gene. The CDR3 region is CASSLTGSGNTIYF. For the CDR3, the DNA is TGTGCCAGCAGTTTGACTGGCTCTGGAAACACCATATATTTT.

V is TRBV6-1 and J is TRBJ2-2; TRBD2 matches 8 bases. The germline V gene has CDR1 MNHNS and CDR2 SASEGT. CDR3 length: 18 residues. J lost 0 bases, V lost 6 bases, and 12 bases had no gene match. The CDR3 sequence: CASRKQPPGLANTGELFF. The CDR3 bases are TGTGCCAGCAGGAAACAACCCCCGGGACTAGCGAACACCGGGGAGCTGTTTTTT.

This clonotype has ten or more counts. This sequence joins TRBV20-1 and TRBJ1-1; the match to TRBD1 covers 7 bases. V shed 2 bases and J 0 bases; nucleotides not matched to a gene: 6. The length of the CDR3 is 15 residues. Germline lookup yields CDR1 DFQATT and CDR2 SNEGSKA (reference sequence). This CDR3 is CSARRTGGMNTEAFF. The CDR3 DNA reads as TGCAGTGCTAGAAGGACAGGCGGCATGAACACTGAAGCTTTCTTT.

The chain links TRBV12-3 or TRBV12-4 to TRBJ1-5; no clear D. This CDR3 comprises 17 residues. The ends were cut back, 0 bases at V and 11 bases at J, with 23 bases in the middle. The chain's CDR3 is CASSLAPRWQDLMTQHF. Written as DNA, the CDR3 is TGTGCCAGCAGTTTAGCGCCAAGGTGGCAGGACCTAATGACCCAGCATTTT.

This clonotype was detected many times. The rearrangement uses TRBV6-5 and TRBJ2-7, with a tentative D call TRBD1 (7 bases). V was cut by 4 bases and J by 8 bases, with 21 bases left in between. The CDR3 extends over 15 amino acids. Germline V gene data show CDR1 as MNHEY and CDR2 as SVGAGI. The CDR3 loop is CASSLQGGPSLQQYF. The CDR3, as DNA: TGTGCCAGCAGTTTGCAGGGGGGCCCCTCCCTACAGCAGTACTTC.

The sample holds a few counts of this clonotype. V usage is TRBV30 and J usage is TRBJ1-4; perhaps TRBD1 as D (5 bases). V was trimmed by 4 bases and J by 1 base, leaving 16 bases between them. The CDR3 is 16 residues long. Germline values: CDR1 GTSNPN, CDR2 SVGIG (reference sequence). The CDR3 bases are TGTGCCTGGACCAAGGGACCTAAGCTAACTAATGAAAAACTGTTTTTT. Translated, it gives CAWTKGPKLTNEKLFF. The full variable domain, in which reference TRBV30 and TRBJ1-4 provide the parts outside the CDR3, is SQTIHQWPATLVQPVGSPLSLECTVEGTSNPNLYWYRQAAGRGLQLLFYSVGIGQISSEVPQNLSASRPQDRQFILSSKKLLLSDSGFYLCAWTKGPKLTNEKLFFGSGTQLSVL.

This clonotype was seen repeatedly, ten times or more. The chain carries TRBV27 and TRBJ2-7; 7 bases are shared with TRBD1. The J segment lost 1 base and the V segment lost 2 bases, leaving 8 bases of the junction unmatched. Germline-derived CDR1 and CDR2 are MNHEY and SMNVEV (reference sequence). The CDR3 length is 16 residues. CDR3 protein: CASSLRGTELSYEQYF. CDR3 DNA: TGTGCCAGCAGTTTAAGGGGGACAGAGTTATCCTACGAGCAGTACTTC.

At least ten counts were recorded for this clonotype. V usage is TRBV28 and J usage is TRBJ1-5; maybe TRBD1 (6 bases). V lost 6 bases and J 2 bases, leaving 14 bases between the germline ends. Germline lookup yields CDR1 MDHEN and CDR2 SYDVKM. This CDR3 spans 15 amino acids. This CDR3 is CASRDRKAGNQPQHF. The DNA of the CDR3 is TGTGCCAGCAGGGACAGAAAGGCAGGCAATCAGCCCCAGCATTTT.

This clonotype was recorded many times. The gene calls are TRBV29-1 and TRBJ2-2, with 7 positions matching TRBD1. The trim removed 4 bases at V and 4 bases at J, leaving 3 bases unmatched. Germline lookup yields CDR1 SQVTM and CDR2 ANQGSEA. The CDR3 is made up of 13 amino acids. CDR3 nucleotide sequence: TGCAGCGTTGCCGGGGACAGCACCGGGGAGCTGTTTTTT. Its protein is CSVAGDSTGELFF.

In this sample, this clonotype turned up a few times. The chain is built from TRBV6-1 and TRBJ2-2; D call uncertain. The CDR3 sequence is 13 residues long. Trimming pared 1 base from V and 9 bases from J, leaving 9 bases between. Germline CDR1 is MNHNS and CDR2 is SASEGT. The CDR3 DNA is TGTGCCAGCAGTGAAGTTATCGATCGGGAGCTGTTTTTT. Translation: CASSEVIDRELFF.

This clonotype was picked up many times. This chain links TRBV29-1 with TRBJ1-1, with TRBD1 matching over 8 bases. J gave up 10 bases and V 4 bases, and 2 bases lay outside the gene matches. The CDR3 runs 10 residues. Per germline, CDR1 SQVTM and CDR2 ANQGSEA. CDR3 loop: CSVGQGIAFF. As DNA, the CDR3 is TGCAGCGTTGGACAGGGGATAGCTTTCTTT.

This clonotype was seen repeatedly, ten times or more. V usage is TRBV5-4 and J usage is TRBJ1-1; no reliable D call. V lost 4 bases, J lost 7 bases, and 8 bases lay in between. The CDR3 sequence is 11 residues long. Germline lookup yields CDR1 SGHNT and CDR2 YYREEE (reference sequence). For the CDR3, the DNA is TGTGCCAGCAGCACGACGGTTGAAGCTTTCTTT. This codes for CASSTTVEAFF.

Written as DNA, the CDR3 is TGTGCCAGCAGTTTATTAGCGGGCCGGGAGTACTTC. Amino acids: CASSLLAGREYF. The J gene is TRBJ2-7, the V gene TRBV27; TRBD2 aligns across 7 bases. The junction had 5 bases not matched to a gene; V was cut back by 1 base and J by 11 bases. Germline loops: CDR1 MNHEY, CDR2 SMNVEV (reference sequence). CDR3 length equals 12 residues.

This clonotype was seen a few times. This rearrangement joins TRBV28 to TRBJ1-5; perhaps TRBD1 as D (6 bases). The CDR3 totals 17 residues. The germline CDR1 and CDR2 sequences are MDHEN and SYDVKM. V gave up 5 bases and J gave up 0 bases, with 17 bases separating them. The CDR3 bases are TGTGCCAGCAGTCCCCGAGAGGGGGGCGTTAGCAATCAGCCCCAGCATTTT. It translates to CASSPREGGVSNQPQHF.

This clonotype came up many times. The chain couples TRBV20-1 to TRBJ2-7, with D perhaps TRBD2 (6 bases). CDR3 size: 15 residues. Trimming left V 5 bases short and J 0 bases short, with 17 bases between. Germline V gene lookup returns CDR1 DFQATT and CDR2 SNEGSKA (reference sequence). Here the CDR3 DNA reads TGCAGTGCTGAAGAGGCTAGCGCCAGCTCCTACGAGCAGTACTTC. It specifies CSAEEASASSYEQYF.

This clonotype was detected many times. The chain combines TRBV6-5 with TRBJ2-7; maybe TRBD1 (5 bases). The CDR3 is 14 amino acids. V was shortened by 4 bases and J by 4 bases, with 14 bases between the two germline ends. CDR1 is MNHEY and CDR2 is SVGAGI in the germline V gene. The CDR3 region has the DNA TGTGCCAGCAGTTGGACACAGAGCGTATACGAGCAGTACTTC. Translated, it gives CASSWTQSVYEQYF.

The chain couples TRBV6-1 to TRBJ2-7; 8 bases align to TRBD1. CDR3 size: 14 residues. V trimming: 5 bases; J trimming: 4 bases; junction bases outside the gene matches: 7. Germline loops: CDR1 MNHNS, CDR2 SASEGT. CDR3 sequence (DNA): TGTGCCAGCAGTCGCGGACAGGGCGGGTACGAGCAGTACTTC. Amino acids: CASSRGQGGYEQYF.

The gene calls are TRBV4-1 and TRBJ2-2; D is tentatively TRBD1 or TRBD2 (5 bases each). CDR1 MGHRA and CDR2 YSYEKL come from the germline V gene. The CDR3 extends over 17 amino acids. V was cut by 4 bases and J by 4 bases, with 19 bases left in between. CDR3 sequence reads: CASSLPEAGFGTGELFF. The CDR3, as DNA: TGCGCCAGCAGCCTACCGGAGGCAGGGTTTGGCACCGGGGAGCTGTTTTTT.

This clonotype was counted many times. The J gene is TRBJ2-2, the V gene TRBV11-2; D remains ambiguous. V was shortened by 0 bases and J by 6 bases, with 11 bases between the two germline ends. The CDR3 runs to 15 residues. Germline V gene data show CDR1 as SGHAT and CDR2 as FQNNGV. Here the CDR3 reads CASSLDGSLAGELFF. The CDR3 DNA reads as TGTGCCAGCAGCTTAGATGGTAGCCTCGCCGGGGAGCTGTTTTTT.

This clonotype was seen repeatedly, ten times or more. This chain uses TRBV9 with TRBJ1-2, with D unresolved. Germline V gene data show CDR1 as SGDLS and CDR2 as YYNGEE. This CDR3 contains 15 residues. V was clipped by 1 base and J by 6 bases, with 16 bases between them. The CDR3: CASSVLGLPGDGYTF. The DNA of the CDR3 is TGTGCCAGCAGCGTACTCGGCCTACCTGGGGATGGCTACACCTTC. Combining the CDR3 with reference TRBV9 and TRBJ1-2 gives the whole variable domain DSGVTQTPKHLITATGQRVTLRCSPRSGDLSVYWYQQSLDQGLQFLIQYYNGEERAKGNILERFSAQQFPDLHSELNLSSLELGDSALYFCASSVLGLPGDGYTFGSGTRLTVV.